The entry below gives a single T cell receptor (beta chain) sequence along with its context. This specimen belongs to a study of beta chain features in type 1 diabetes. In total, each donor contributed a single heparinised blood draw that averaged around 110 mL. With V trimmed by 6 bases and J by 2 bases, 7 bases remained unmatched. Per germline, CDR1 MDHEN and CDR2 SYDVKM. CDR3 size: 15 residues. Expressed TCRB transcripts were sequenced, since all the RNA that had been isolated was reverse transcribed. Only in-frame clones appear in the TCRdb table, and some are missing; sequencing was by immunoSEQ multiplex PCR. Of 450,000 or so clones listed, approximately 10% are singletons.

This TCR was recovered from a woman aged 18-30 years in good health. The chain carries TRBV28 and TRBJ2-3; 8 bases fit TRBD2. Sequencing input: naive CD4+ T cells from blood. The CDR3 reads CASRRAGAHTDTQYF. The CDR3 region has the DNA TGTGCCAGCAGACGAGCGGGGGCCCACACAGATACGCAGTATTTT.